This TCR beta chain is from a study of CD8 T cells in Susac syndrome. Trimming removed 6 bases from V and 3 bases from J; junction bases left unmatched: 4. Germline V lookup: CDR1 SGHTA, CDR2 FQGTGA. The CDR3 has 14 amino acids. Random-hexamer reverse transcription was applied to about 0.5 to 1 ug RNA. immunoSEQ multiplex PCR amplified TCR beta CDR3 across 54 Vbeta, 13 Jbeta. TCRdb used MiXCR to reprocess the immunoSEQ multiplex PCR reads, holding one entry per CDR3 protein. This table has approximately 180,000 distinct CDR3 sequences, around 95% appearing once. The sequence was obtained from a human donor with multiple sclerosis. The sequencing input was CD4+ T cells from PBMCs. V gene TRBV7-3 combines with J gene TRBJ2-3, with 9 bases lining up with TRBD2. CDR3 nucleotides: TGTGCCAGCAGAGGACTAGCGACGACAGATACGCAGTATTTT. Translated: CASRGLATTDTQYF.